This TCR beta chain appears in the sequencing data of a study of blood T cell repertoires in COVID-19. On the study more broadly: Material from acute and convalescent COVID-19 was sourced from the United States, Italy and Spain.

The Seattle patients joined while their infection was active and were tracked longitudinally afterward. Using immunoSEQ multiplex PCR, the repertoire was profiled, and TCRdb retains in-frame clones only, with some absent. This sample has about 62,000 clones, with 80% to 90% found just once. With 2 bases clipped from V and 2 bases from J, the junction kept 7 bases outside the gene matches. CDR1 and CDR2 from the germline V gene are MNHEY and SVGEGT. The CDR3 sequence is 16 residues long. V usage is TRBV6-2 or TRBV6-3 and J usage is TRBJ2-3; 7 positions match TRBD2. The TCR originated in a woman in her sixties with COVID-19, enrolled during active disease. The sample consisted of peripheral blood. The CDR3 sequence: CASSYVGGRFTDTQYF. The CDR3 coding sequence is TGTGCCAGCAGTTACGTCGGCGGGAGATTCACAGATACGCAGTATTTT.